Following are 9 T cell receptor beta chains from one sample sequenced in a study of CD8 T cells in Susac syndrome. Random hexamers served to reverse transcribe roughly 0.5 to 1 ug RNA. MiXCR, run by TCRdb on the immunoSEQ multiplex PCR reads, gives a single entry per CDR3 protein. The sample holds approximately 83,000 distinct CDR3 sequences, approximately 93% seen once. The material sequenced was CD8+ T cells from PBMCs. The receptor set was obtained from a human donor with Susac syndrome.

CDR3 nucleotide sequence: TGCGCCAGCAGCCCTCGGGACACCGTTAATAGCAATCAGCCCCAGCATTTT. This sequence encodes CASSPRDTVNSNQPQHF. The chain combines TRBV4-1 with TRBJ1-5; a possible D gene is TRBD1 (6 bases). The germline CDR1 and CDR2 sequences are MGHRA and YSYEKL. The CDR3 contains 17 residues. V was pared by 4 bases and J by 0 bases, with 16 bases between.

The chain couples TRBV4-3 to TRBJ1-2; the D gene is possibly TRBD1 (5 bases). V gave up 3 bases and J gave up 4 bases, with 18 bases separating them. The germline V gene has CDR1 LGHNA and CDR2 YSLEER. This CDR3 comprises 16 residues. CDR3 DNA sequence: TGCGCCAGCAGCCAGGCGCAGGGCACTACCTTCTATGGCTACACCTTC. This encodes CASSQAQGTTFYGYTF.

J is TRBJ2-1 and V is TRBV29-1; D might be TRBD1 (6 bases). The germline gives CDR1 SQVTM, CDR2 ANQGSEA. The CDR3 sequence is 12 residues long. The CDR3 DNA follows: TGCAGTTCACTTGTCCTACAGGGTACCCAGTTCTTC. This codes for CSSLVLQGTQFF.

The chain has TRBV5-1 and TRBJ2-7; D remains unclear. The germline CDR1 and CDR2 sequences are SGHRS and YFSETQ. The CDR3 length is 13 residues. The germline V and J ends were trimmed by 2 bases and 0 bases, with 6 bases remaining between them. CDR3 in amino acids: CASSFPDSYEQYF. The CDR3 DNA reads TGCGCCAGCAGCTTCCCCGACTCCTACGAGCAGTACTTC.

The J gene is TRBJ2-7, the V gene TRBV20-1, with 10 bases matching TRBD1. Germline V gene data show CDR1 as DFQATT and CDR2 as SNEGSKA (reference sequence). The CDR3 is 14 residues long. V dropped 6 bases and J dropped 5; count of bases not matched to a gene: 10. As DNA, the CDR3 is TGCAGTGCGAAAACCGGGACAGGGGTGCACGAGCAGTACTTC. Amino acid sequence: CSAKTGTGVHEQYF.

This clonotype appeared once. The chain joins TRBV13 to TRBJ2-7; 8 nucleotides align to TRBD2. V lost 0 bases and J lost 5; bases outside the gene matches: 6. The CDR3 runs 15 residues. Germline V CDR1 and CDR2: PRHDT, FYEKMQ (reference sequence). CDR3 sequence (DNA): TGTGCCAGCAGCTTAGGGGGGACTAGTATCCACGAGCAGTACTTC. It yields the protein CASSLGGTSIHEQYF.

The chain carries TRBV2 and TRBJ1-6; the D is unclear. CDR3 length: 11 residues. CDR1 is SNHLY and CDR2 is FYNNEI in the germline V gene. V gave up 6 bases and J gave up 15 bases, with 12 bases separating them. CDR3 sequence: CASSPGLFLHF. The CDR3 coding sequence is TGTGCCAGCAGCCCCGGACTTTTCCTCCACTTT.

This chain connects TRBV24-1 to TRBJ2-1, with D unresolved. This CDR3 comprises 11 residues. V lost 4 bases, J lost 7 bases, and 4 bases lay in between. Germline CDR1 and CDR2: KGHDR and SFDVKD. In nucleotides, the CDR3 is TGTGCCACCAGTGAGTATAATGAGCAGTTCTTC. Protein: CATSEYNEQFF.

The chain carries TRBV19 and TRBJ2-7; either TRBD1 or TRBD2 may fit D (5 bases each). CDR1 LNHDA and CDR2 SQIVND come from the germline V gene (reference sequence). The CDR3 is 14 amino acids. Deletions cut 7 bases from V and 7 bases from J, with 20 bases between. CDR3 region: CASTPPGGGREQYF. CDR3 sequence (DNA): TGTGCCAGTACCCCCCCGGGTGGGGGACGGGAGCAGTACTTC.